Listed below are T cell receptor beta chains from one sample, sequenced in a study of T cells after yellow fever vaccination. TCRdb reprocessed the 5' RACE reads via MiXCR and lists one record per CDR3 protein. The table shows some 670,000 distinct CDR3 sequences, with 12% occurring only once. Material: PBMCs, obtained on the day of the yellow fever booster vaccination. These TCRs come from a man aged 25-45 years who received the YFV17D yellow fever vaccine. Both conserved end residues are part of each CDR3. The order of the fields is V gene, J gene, CDR3 protein.

TRBV29-1	TRBJ2-1	CSANLGDNEQFF
TRBV5-1	TRBJ2-2	CASGVELTTGELFF
TRBV10-3	TRBJ1-4	CAIRADRSTNEKLFF
TRBV7-9	TRBJ2-5	CASSSHLGVVETQYF
TRBV18	TRBJ2-7	CASSTGSGQGAGEQYF
TRBV7-6	TRBJ1-5	CASSLEHGNQPQHF
TRBV20-1	TRBJ1-1	CSAYRTAEAFF
TRBV6-2/TRBV6-3	TRBJ2-6	CASSQGGIASGANVLTF
TRBV6-2/TRBV6-3	TRBJ2-1	CASSPHSFLVGRPNEQFF
TRBV5-1	TRBJ1-5	CASSLNPNQPQHF
TRBV6-2/TRBV6-3	TRBJ2-1	CASSPSTGGYEQFF
TRBV20-1	TRBJ2-7	CSARGTSGIYEQYF
TRBV5-1	TRBJ2-1	CASSLDLGGGDEQFF
TRBV19	TRBJ1-1	CATGQSLNTEAFF
TRBV5-1	TRBJ2-3	CASSLGLAVSDTQYF
TRBV7-2	TRBJ2-1	CASSLVAGGDREQFF
TRBV5-1	TRBJ2-5	CASSFGNWRETQYF
TRBV28	TRBJ2-3	CASSLYDTQYF
TRBV6-2/TRBV6-3	TRBJ2-2	CASSYYRNTGELFF
TRBV10-3	TRBJ2-1	CAISGTEHSYNEQFF
TRBV12-3/TRBV12-4	TRBJ2-1	CASSFKGTSGRNNEQFF
TRBV29-1	TRBJ2-3	CSVGGAVAGRSTDTQYF
TRBV9	TRBJ1-2	CASSGDLVGRGENYGYTF
TRBV20-1	TRBJ2-1	CSARSGGAGQYNEQFF
TRBV20-1	TRBJ2-7	CSARDRGTLGEQYF
TRBV18	TRBJ2-5	CASSASGPVGTQYF
TRBV20-1	TRBJ2-4	CSASGHQKGIQYF
TRBV29-1	TRBJ2-1	CSPKLARSYNEQFF
TRBV28	TRBJ2-7	CASMTGGSTYEQYF
TRBV4-3	TRBJ1-2	CASSQDLQGALGYTF
TRBV12-3/TRBV12-4	TRBJ2-7	CASSLSPGLAAHEQYF
TRBV6-6	TRBJ2-1	CASSYPPVEQFF
TRBV20-1	TRBJ1-2	CSAPFPWQDGPLGYTF
TRBV12-3/TRBV12-4	TRBJ2-3	CASRIAGGLTDTQYF
TRBV5-1	TRBJ2-2	CASSLSLSGLNVGELFF
TRBV28	TRBJ1-2	CASSLLQGAYGYTF
TRBV27	TRBJ2-1	CASSLMGSRGYHEQFF
TRBV25-1	TRBJ1-4	CASSELGGTGGGKLFF
TRBV30	TRBJ2-6	CAWSVGSGFYSGANVLTF
TRBV5-1	TRBJ2-3	CASSLEVSGGEQYF
TRBV23-1	TRBJ2-7	CASSQSTETSGRFLTIEQYF
TRBV6-2/TRBV6-3	TRBJ2-5	CASRDRVTKFGETQYF
TRBV28	TRBJ1-5	CASSLFGGATGNRPQHF
TRBV6-5	TRBJ2-7	CASSYGGTEYF
TRBV20-1	TRBJ2-7	CSAPLVYQSYEQYF
TRBV5-1	TRBJ2-1	CASSIRTSGGEQFF